The 16 T cell receptor beta chains reported below all come from one sample, sequenced in a study of cytomegalovirus exposure and HLA in healthy donors. The primer mix had 60 Vbeta and 13 Jbeta primers. Measured with immunoSEQ multiplex PCR; TCRdb has only the in-frame clones, and not every one. The data show tens of thousands of clones, approximately 80% seen once. What was sequenced was PBMCs. The receptors here all came from a man between 40 and 49 years old in good health and CMV-seronegative.

This chain joins TRBV28 and TRBJ2-5, with a possible D match to TRBD1 (5 bases). The germline gives CDR1 MDHEN, CDR2 SYDVKM. The CDR3 covers 16 residues. Trimming stripped 11 bases from V and 1 base from J, with 23 bases between. This CDR3 is CASGQVFGRVQETQYF. CDR3 DNA: TGTGCCTCTGGACAAGTTTTTGGCAGAGTCCAAGAGACCCAGTACTTC.

The CDR3 nucleotides read TGTGCCAGTAGTCCCAAGGGGGTAGAGACCCAGTACTTC. Translated: CASSPKGVETQYF. The J gene is TRBJ2-5, the V gene TRBV19, with D maybe TRBD1 (6 bases). V was trimmed by 5 bases and J by 4 bases, leaving 11 bases between them. There are 13 residues in the CDR3. The germline CDR1 and CDR2 sequences are LNHDA and SQIVND (reference sequence). The full variable domain, with the rest looked up from reference TRBV19 and TRBJ2-5, is DGGITQSPKYLFRKEGQNVTLSCEQNLNHDAMYWYRQDPGQGLRLIYYSQIVNDFQKGDIAEGYSVSREKKESFPLTVTSAQKNPTAFYLCASSPKGVETQYFGPGTRLLVL.

The chain links TRBV30 to TRBJ2-5; 12 bases line up with TRBD1. Trimming took 1 base from V and 4 from J; bases not matched to a gene: 1. Germline V lookup: CDR1 GTSNPN, CDR2 SVGIG (reference sequence). The CDR3 contains 14 residues. The CDR3 nucleotides read TGTGCCTGGAGTGGGGACAGGGGGCCAGAGACCCAGTACTTC. Its protein product is CAWSGDRGPETQYF. The whole variable domain, remainder taken from reference TRBV30 and TRBJ2-5, is SQTIHQWPATLVQPVGSPLSLECTVEGTSNPNLYWYRQAAGRGLQLLFYSVGIGQISSEVPQNLSASRPQDRQFILSSKKLLLSDSGFYLCAWSGDRGPETQYFGPGTRLLVL.

J is TRBJ2-5 and V is TRBV5-4; 10 bases map to TRBD2. The CDR3 is 14 residues long. Germline V gene data show CDR1 as SGHNT and CDR2 as YYREEE (reference sequence). V dropped 4 bases and J dropped 2; count of bases not matched to a gene: 2. CDR3: CASSLAGEQETQYF. Written as DNA, the CDR3 is TGTGCCAGCAGCCTAGCGGGGGAACAAGAGACCCAGTACTTC.

The chain has TRBV4-3 and TRBJ2-5, with 7 bases lining up with TRBD1. V shed 6 bases and J 2 bases; nucleotides not matched to a gene: 6. Germline values: CDR1 LGHNA, CDR2 YSLEER. The CDR3 totals 14 residues. CDR3 protein: CASSLGTVQETQYF. The DNA for the CDR3 is TGCGCCAGCAGTCTGGGGACAGTTCAAGAGACCCAGTACTTC.

As concerns this clone: One junction end disagrees with the germline gene, perhaps due to a read error. This rearrangement joins TRBV29-1 to TRBJ2-2; 9 bases line up with TRBD2. The CDR3 is made up of 13 amino acids. Germline V gene sequence: CDR1 SQVTM, CDR2 ANQGSEA. The CDR3 sequence: CSVGGGGTGELFF. Here the CDR3 DNA reads TGCAGTGTTGGCGGGGGGGGTACCGGGGAGCTGTTTTTT.

The chain has TRBV9 and TRBJ1-3; 9 bases are a match to TRBD1. V shed 0 bases and J 3 bases; nucleotides not matched to a gene: 4. This CDR3 region has 16 residues. CDR1 is SGDLS and CDR2 is YYNGEE in the germline V gene. The DNA of the CDR3 is TGTGCCAGCAGCGTAGAAACAGGGGGCATTGGAAACACCATATATTTT. Its protein is CASSVETGGIGNTIYF.

The genes are TRBV29-1 and TRBJ1-1; TRBD1 agrees at 8 bases. Per the germline V gene, CDR1 is SQVTM and CDR2 is ANQGSEA. The CDR3 totals 14 residues. V lost 4 bases and J lost 3; bases outside the gene matches: 7. The CDR3 loop reads CSVGNRGWYTEAFF. DNA for the CDR3: TGCAGCGTTGGGAACAGGGGGTGGTACACTGAAGCTTTCTTT.

This clone has only one observation. The genes are TRBV5-4 and TRBJ2-7; 10 nucleotides line up with TRBD1. The CDR3 runs to 15 residues. V shed 4 bases, J shed 4 bases, and the junction held 8 bases outside the gene matches. Germline-derived CDR1 and CDR2 are SGHNT and YYREEE (reference sequence). The CDR3 DNA reads as TGTGCCAGCAGCCTACCGGGACAGGGGTGGTACGAGCAGTACTTC. Translation gives CASSLPGQGWYEQYF.

This sequence joins TRBV5-1 and TRBJ1-1; the D gene is possibly TRBD1 (6 bases). Germline assignment: CDR1 SGHRS and CDR2 YFSETQ. V lost 0 bases, J lost 7 bases, and 25 bases lay in between. CDR3 size: 18 residues. This chain's CDR3 is CASSLGVGGDTSFGEAFF. The CDR3 DNA follows: TGCGCCAGCAGCTTGGGTGTTGGGGGGGACACTTCGTTTGGTGAAGCTTTCTTT.

CDR3 loop: CSVEDRRASGHVNTEAFF. CDR3 in DNA: TGCAGCGTTGAAGATCGGAGAGCCTCGGGACATGTGAACACTGAAGCTTTCTTT. This chain joins TRBV29-1 and TRBJ1-1; TRBD1 is a possible D gene (6 bases). Germline loops: CDR1 SQVTM, CDR2 ANQGSEA. V lost 0 bases and J lost 0, with 20 bases in between. This CDR3 spans 18 amino acids.

This chain uses TRBV19 with TRBJ2-7; TRBD1 agrees at 10 bases. The V segment lost 5 bases and the J segment 0 bases; nucleotides outside the gene matches: 1. Germline CDR1 is LNHDA and CDR2 is SQIVND (reference sequence). The CDR3 length is 14 residues. CDR3 coding DNA: TGTGCCAGTAGTCGACAGGGGGCCTCCTACGAGCAGTACGTC. Translation gives CASSRQGASYEQYV.

The chain is built from TRBV19 and TRBJ1-2; D gene unclear. V was shortened by 4 bases and J by 1 base, with 13 bases between the two germline ends. This CDR3 is 15 amino acids long. Germline lookup yields CDR1 LNHDA and CDR2 SQIVND (reference sequence). The CDR3 DNA reads as TGTGCCAGTAGTACCACGAGGGAGGTTAACTATGGCTACACCTTC. Translated, it gives CASSTTREVNYGYTF. The whole variable domain, filled in from reference TRBV19 and TRBJ1-2, reads DGGITQSPKYLFRKEGQNVTLSCEQNLNHDAMYWYRQDPGQGLRLIYYSQIVNDFQKGDIAEGYSVSREKKESFPLTVTSAQKNPTAFYLCASSTTREVNYGYTFGSGTRLTVV.

In this sample, this clone turned up once. The chain employs TRBV5-1 and TRBJ2-1; the D gene is possibly TRBD1 (6 bases). The CDR3 runs to 15 residues. Germline V gene sequence: CDR1 SGHRS, CDR2 YFSETQ. V lost 0 bases and J lost 7, with 14 bases in between. For the CDR3, the DNA is TGCGCCAGCAGCTTGGGGCAGGGGTTGGGGAATGAGCAGTTCTTC. It encodes CASSLGQGLGNEQFF. Full variable domain (remainder filled in from reference TRBV5-1 and TRBJ2-1): KAGVTQTPRYLIKTRGQQVTLSCSPISGHRSVSWYQQTPGQGLQFLFEYFSETQRNKGNFPGRFSGRQFSNSRSEMNVSTLELGDSALYLCASSLGQGLGNEQFFGPGTRLTVL.

The chain employs TRBV14 and TRBJ2-7; D gene unclear. In germline, CDR1 is SGHDN, CDR2 FVKESK. V gave up 0 bases and J gave up 2 bases, with 14 bases separating them. The CDR3 extends over 16 amino acids. The CDR3 coding sequence is TGTGCCAGCAGCCAAGACGGTTGGCGGAGCACCTACGAGCAGTACTTC. Its translation: CASSQDGWRSTYEQYF.

The rearrangement uses TRBV6-6 and TRBJ1-2, with 8 bases aligning to TRBD1. The J segment lost 4 bases and the V segment lost 5 bases, leaving 3 bases of the junction unmatched. This CDR3 comprises 13 residues. Germline CDR1 reads MNHNY; CDR2 reads SVGAGI (reference sequence). CDR3 DNA sequence: TGTGCCAGCAGTACCGGGACAGGCTATGGCTACACCTTC. Protein sequence: CASSTGTGYGYTF.